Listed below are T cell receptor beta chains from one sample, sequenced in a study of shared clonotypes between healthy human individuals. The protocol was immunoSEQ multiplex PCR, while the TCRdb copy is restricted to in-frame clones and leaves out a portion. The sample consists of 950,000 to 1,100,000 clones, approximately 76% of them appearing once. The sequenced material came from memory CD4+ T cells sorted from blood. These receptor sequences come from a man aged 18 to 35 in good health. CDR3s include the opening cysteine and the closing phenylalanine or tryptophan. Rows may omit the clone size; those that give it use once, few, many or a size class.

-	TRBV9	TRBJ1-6	CASRGGSSYNSPLHF
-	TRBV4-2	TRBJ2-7	CASSQDPSGREQYF
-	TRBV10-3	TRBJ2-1	CAIRPPQDDEQFF
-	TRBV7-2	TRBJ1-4	CASSPIRTGNEKLFF
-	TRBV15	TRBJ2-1	CATSRGYSGGEAEQFF
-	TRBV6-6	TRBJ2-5	CASTRGLADQETQYF
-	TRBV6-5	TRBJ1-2	CASKWGGRDGYTF
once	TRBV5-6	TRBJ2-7	CASTPRDRGFYEQYF
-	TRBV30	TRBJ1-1	CAWSGTGGITEAFF
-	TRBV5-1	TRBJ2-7	CASSHVPTYEQYF